This passage covers 9 T cell receptor beta chains from one sample sequenced in a study of regulatory T cells in long-lasting Graves disease. Combining iRepertoire HTBI primers with Arm-PCR of CDR3 regions, the authors built TCR beta libraries. MiXCR was run by TCRdb on the multiplex PCR reads, yielding one entry per CDR3 protein. The repertoire has around 500,000 distinct CDR3 sequences, 12% of them found once; the top ten carry almost 9%. The time point was: newly diagnosed GD, antithyroid drugs for less than 3 months. Generation of the TCR library employed RNA extracted from PBMCs. These data are also associated with another study on T cells in Graves' hyperthyroidism and ophthalmopathy.

The sample in question was peripheral blood mononuclear cells (PBMCs), obtained at new diagnosis, from a patient treated with antithyroid drugs. The receptors originated from a woman aged 30 to 39 with Graves disease.

This clonotype was counted ten times or more. The gene calls are TRBV9 and TRBJ2-5; 13 bases fit TRBD2. This CDR3 has 17 amino acids. V was pared by 4 bases and J by 4 bases, with 10 bases of the junction left unmatched. CDR1 is SGDLS, CDR2 YYNGEE, per germline. The DNA of the CDR3 is TGTGCCAGCAGCAGAACTAGCGGGAGGGCCCTCACAGAGACCCAGTACTTC. Translation gives CASSRTSGRALTETQYF.

The rearrangement links TRBV6-2 or TRBV6-3 to TRBJ2-7; D is perhaps TRBD2 (7 bases). V was cut by 6 bases and J by 2 bases, with 17 bases left in between. Per the germline V gene, CDR1 is MNHEY and CDR2 is SVGEGT. The CDR3 length is 15 residues. The CDR3 spells CASRPRGAPTYEQYF. In DNA, the CDR3 is TGTGCCAGCAGGCCCCGGGGGGCTCCCACCTACGAGCAGTACTTC.

In its sample, this clonotype was seen many times. This chain uses TRBV19 with TRBJ1-4; maybe TRBD1 (5 bases). CDR1 is LNHDA, CDR2 SQIVND, per germline (reference sequence). This CDR3 has 15 amino acids. V lost 3 bases to trimming and J lost 12 bases, with 20 bases between them. CDR3 amino acids: CASSMPPGWGYELFF. CDR3 DNA: TGTGCCAGTAGTATGCCCCCGGGGTGGGGGTATGAACTGTTTTTT.

This clonotype has a handful of counts. The chain couples TRBV3-1 to TRBJ1-2; unclear D gene. CDR1 LGHDT and CDR2 YNNKEL come from the germline V gene (reference sequence). The V end lost 1 base, the J end lost 4 bases, and 10 bases lay between the germline ends. This CDR3 comprises 14 residues. Here the CDR3 reads CASSQAFGSYGYTF. In DNA, the CDR3 is TGTGCCAGCAGCCAAGCCTTCGGGAGCTATGGCTACACCTTC.

This clonotype was seen a handful of times. Compared with germline, one end of the junction differs, possibly owing to a read error. The V gene is TRBV28, the J gene TRBJ1-2; TRBD1 agrees at 7 bases. CDR1 is MDHEN and CDR2 is SYDVKM in the germline V gene. The CDR3 runs to 14 residues. The CDR3 loop is CASSLDRVNYGYAF. CDR3 DNA sequence: TGTGCCAGCAGTTTAGACAGGGTAAACTATGGCTACGCCTTC.

This clonotype was detected only a few times. The chain employs TRBV6-5 and TRBJ2-3; 9 bases match TRBD1. Germline values: CDR1 MNHEY, CDR2 SVGAGI. The CDR3 is 17 residues long. After removal of 2 bases from V and 0 bases from J, the junction contained 6 bases not matched to a gene. CDR3 coding DNA: TGTGCCAGCAGTTACCCAGGGGGACAGGGAAGCACAGATACGCAGTATTTT. Amino acid sequence: CASSYPGGQGSTDTQYF.

At least ten counts were recorded for this clonotype. The V gene is TRBV11-2, the J gene TRBJ2-1, with D perhaps TRBD2 (6 bases). V was trimmed by 6 bases and J by 2 bases, leaving 14 bases between them. This CDR3 is built from 15 residues. Per the germline V gene, CDR1 is SGHAT and CDR2 is FQNNGV. The CDR3 nucleotides read TGTGCCAGCAGAGTTCCCGGGACTGCCTACAATGAGCAGTTCTTC. As protein: CASRVPGTAYNEQFF.

This clonotype was counted at least ten times. V gene TRBV6-1 combines with J gene TRBJ2-7; 9 bases line up with TRBD1. Germline V CDR1 and CDR2: MNHNS, SASEGT. V trimming: 10 bases; J trimming: 5 bases; junction bases outside the gene matches: 18. The CDR3 runs 16 residues. CDR3 amino acids: CATLTNKGQGNDEQYF. CDR3 in DNA: TGTGCCACCCTCACCAACAAGGGACAGGGTAACGACGAGCAGTACTTC.

This clonotype occurred many times. The V and J genes are TRBV7-2 and TRBJ2-2; D is undetermined. Germline assignment: CDR1 SGHTA and CDR2 FQGNSA. The CDR3 runs to 12 residues. The V end was cut by 2 bases, the J end by 8 bases, with 6 bases between. The CDR3 sequence is CASSLNSGELFF. The CDR3 region has the DNA TGTGCCAGCAGCTTAAATTCGGGGGAGCTGTTTTTT. Drawing the rest from reference TRBV7-2 and TRBJ2-2, the complete variable domain is GAGVSQSPSNKVTEKGKDVELRCDPISGHTALYWYRQSLGQGLEFLIYFQGNSAPDKSGLPSDRFSAERTGGSVSTLTIQRTQQEDSAVYLCASSLNSGELFFGEGSRLTVL.